This record covers a single T cell receptor beta chain. Antigen: not known. These data are taken from a study of cytomegalovirus exposure and HLA in healthy donors. The donors belonged to the approximately 120-subject validation cohort, separate from the approximately 700-subject first cohort. The data were produced by immunoSEQ multiplex PCR, yet TCRdb's version contains in-frame clones alone and is incomplete. Altogether about 200,000 clones are present, around 80% being singletons, with the ten largest covering 1% to 1.5%. The study's findings and limits: The majority of TCR sequences were rare, yet some public TCRs appeared in many donors.

Sequenced input: PBMCs. This TCR was sampled from a woman aged 30 to 39 in good health and CMV-seronegative.

The CDR3 protein is CASSALAGLAYNEQFF. CDR3 DNA sequence: TGTGCCAGCAGTGCCCTAGCGGGCCTTGCCTACAATGAGCAGTTCTTC. This chain connects TRBV2 to TRBJ2-1; 8 bases map to TRBD2. Germline assignment: CDR1 SNHLY and CDR2 FYNNEI. The CDR3 loop spans 16 amino acids. The J segment lost 2 bases and the V segment lost 4 bases, leaving 7 bases of the junction unmatched.